These T cell receptor beta chains were read from a single sample in a study of cytomegalovirus exposure and HLA in healthy donors. Data came from immunoSEQ multiplex PCR; TCRdb stores just in-frame clones and leaves some out. The data contain about 140,000 clones, approximately 78% of them seen just once; the ten biggest clones take up about 3.4%. Sequenced: PBMCs. Receptors were obtained from a young man in good health and CMV-seropositive. The CDR3 runs from the conserved cysteine through the conserved F or W. Fields, in order: V gene, clone size, D gene, J gene, CDR3 protein, CDR3 DNA. The D gene is left open where the match is weak. Part of the rows lack a size; the others show once, few, many or a class for expanded clones.

TRBV6-1	.	.	TRBJ2-7	CASSDLEYHEQYF	TGTGCCAGCAGTGATTTGGAGTACCACGAGCAGTACTTC
TRBV18	.	TRBD1	TRBJ1-1	CASSPAGDRNTEAFF	TGTGCCAGCTCACCAGCAGGGGACAGAAACACTGAAGCTTTCTTT
TRBV7-6	.	.	TRBJ2-3	CASSDRGTDTQYF	TGTGCCAGCAGCGATCGGGGCACAGATACGCAGTATTTT
TRBV28	once	.	TRBJ1-3	CASRDQTGGNTIYF	TGTGCCAGCAGGGATCAAACGGGAGGAAACACCATATATTTT
TRBV30	.	TRBD2	TRBJ2-5	CAWSGLAGKTQYF	TGTGCCTGGAGTGGACTAGCGGGCAAGACCCAGTACTTC
TRBV4-1	.	TRBD2	TRBJ2-5	CASSQDPSGRETQYF	TGCGCCAGCAGCCAAGATCCTAGCGGGAGGGAGACCCAGTACTTC
TRBV6-6	.	.	TRBJ2-7	CASSWAGEEQYF	TGTGCCAGCAGTTGGGCCGGGGAGGAGCAGTACTTC
TRBV7-9	.	TRBD1	TRBJ2-7	CASSLPGGYEQYF	TGTGCCAGCAGCTTACCAGGGGGCTACGAGCAGTACTTC
TRBV18	.	TRBD1	TRBJ2-2	CASSPGQTGELFF	TGTGCCAGCTCACCGGGACAGACCGGGGAGCTGTTTTTT
TRBV5-6	few	TRBD1	TRBJ2-7	CASSKDTGTARISYEQYF	TGTGCCAGCAGCAAGGATACCGGGACAGCCCGAATTTCGTACGAGCAGTACTTC
TRBV5-1	.	.	TRBJ2-7	CASSSSSYEQYF	TGCGCCAGCAGCTCGAGCTCCTACGAGCAGTACTTC
TRBV7-7	.	TRBD1	TRBJ2-3	CASSRQGVTDTQYF	TGTGCTAGCAGCCGCCAGGGGGTCACAGATACGCAGTATTTT
TRBV5-6	.	TRBD1	TRBJ1-2	CASSLRGRPYGYTF	TGTGCCAGCAGCTTAAGGGGGCGCCCCTATGGCTACACCTTC
TRBV6-1	.	.	TRBJ1-2	CASSGPTEGYGYTF	TGTGCCAGCAGTGGTCCCACCGAGGGTTATGGCTACACCTTC
TRBV10-3	.	.	TRBJ2-5	CAISGAALGETQYF	TGTGCCATCAGTGGTGCGGCGTTGGGAGAGACCCAGTACTTC
TRBV5-1	.	.	TRBJ2-7	CASSLDAGGREQYF	TGCGCCAGCAGCTTGGATGCAGGGGGGCGCGAGCAGTACTTC
TRBV7-2	.	.	TRBJ1-4	CASSLYRNEKLFF	TGTGCCAGCAGCTTATACAGGAATGAAAAACTGTTTTTT
TRBV19	.	TRBD2	TRBJ2-2	CASSKASGSGNTGELFF	TGTGCCAGTAGTAAAGCTAGCGGGAGCGGAAACACCGGGGAGCTGTTTTTT
TRBV6-6	few	TRBD1	TRBJ1-1	CASIGQGATEAFF	TGTGCCAGCATCGGACAGGGGGCCACTGAAGCTTTCTTT
TRBV11-2	.	.	TRBJ2-5	CASSLGVVIQETQYF	TGTGCCAGCAGCCTCGGTGTTGTGATCCAAGAGACCCAGTACTTC